These T cell receptor beta chains were read from a single sample in a study of shared clonotypes between healthy human individuals. The data were produced by immunoSEQ multiplex PCR, yet TCRdb's version contains in-frame clones alone and is incomplete. This repertoire shows roughly 700,000 clones, roughly 70% found once; its top ten account for around 1.6%. The material sequenced was memory CD4+ T cells sorted from blood. These receptors originate from a woman aged 25 to 39 in good health. Each CDR3 is given with its conserved first and last residue. D genes are given only for firm matches. Not every row has a clone size; where given, it reads once, few, many or a size class.

CDR3: CASSLAFPGQGNDYGYTF; DNA: TGTGCCAGCAGCTTGGCGTTTCCAGGACAGGGGAATGACTATGGCTACACCTTC; V: TRBV5-8; D: TRBD1; J: TRBJ1-2; size: many
CDR3: CASSPPGQGNSEWRNEQFF; DNA: TGTGCCAGCAGCCCCCCGGGACAGGGGAACTCTGAATGGAGGAATGAGCAGTTCTTC; V: TRBV7-9; D: TRBD1; J: TRBJ2-1; size: -
CDR3: CASISRGNQPQHF; DNA: TGTGCCAGCATTTCGAGGGGCAATCAGCCCCAGCATTTT; V: TRBV6-1; D: -; J: TRBJ1-5; size: -
CDR3: CASSLIPREQYF; DNA: TGTGCCAGCAGTTTGATCCCCCGGGAGCAGTACTTC; V: TRBV28; D: -; J: TRBJ2-7; size: -
CDR3: CASSLGAGSTGELFF; DNA: TGTGCCAGCAGCTTAGGAGCGGGGAGCACCGGGGAGCTGTTTTTT; V: TRBV11-2; D: TRBD2; J: TRBJ2-2; size: -
CDR3: CATSRDRANTGELFF; DNA: TGTGCCACCAGCAGAGATAGAGCGAACACCGGGGAGCTGTTTTTT; V: TRBV15; D: -; J: TRBJ2-2; size: -
CDR3: CASSPTVLGRNEQFF; DNA: TGCGCCAGCAGCCCGACAGTCCTAGGTAGAAATGAGCAGTTCTTC; V: TRBV5-1; D: -; J: TRBJ2-1; size: once
CDR3: CASGDRGRGANVLTF; DNA: TGTGCTAGTGGGGACAGGGGGCGAGGGGCCAACGTCCTGACTTTC; V: TRBV7-3; D: TRBD1; J: TRBJ2-6; size: -
CDR3: CAWSGQLAATGELFF; DNA: TGTGCCTGGAGCGGCCAACTAGCGGCAACCGGGGAGCTGTTTTTT; V: TRBV30; D: TRBD2; J: TRBJ2-2; size: once
CDR3: CASSPRRSSYNEQFF; DNA: TGTGCCAGCTCACCAAGGAGGAGCTCCTACAATGAGCAGTTCTTC; V: TRBV18; D: -; J: TRBJ2-1; size: -
CDR3: CASSKMGLGAGRHF; DNA: TGTGCCAGCAGCAAAATGGGGCTGGGGGCAGGACGGCATTTT; V: TRBV21-1; D: -; J: TRBJ1-5; size: many
CDR3: CASSLTGLFNGYTF; DNA: TGTGCCAGCAGTCTGACAGGGCTGTTTAATGGCTACACCTTC; V: TRBV6-5; D: TRBD1; J: TRBJ1-2; size: many
CDR3: CASSRAAMNTEAFF; DNA: TGTGCCAGTAGTAGAGCGGCGATGAACACTGAAGCTTTCTTT; V: TRBV19; D: -; J: TRBJ1-1; size: once
CDR3: CASSPTPGDTIYF; DNA: TGTGCCAGCAGCCCAACCCCTGGGGACACCATATATTTT; V: TRBV7-7; D: -; J: TRBJ1-3; size: -
CDR3: CASSLRPQGAANTEAFF; DNA: TGTGCCAGCAGTTTGAGGCCGCAGGGGGCGGCGAACACTGAAGCTTTCTTT; V: TRBV27; D: TRBD1; J: TRBJ1-1; size: once